Following are 24 T cell receptor beta chains from one sample sequenced in a study of T cell changes during pregnancy in multiple sclerosis. Libraries were prepared by immunoSEQ multiplex PCR; TCRdb keeps only in-frame clonotypes and omits some of them. Of some 40,000 clones in the sample, approximately 92% were seen once. The sample was CD8+ T cells from peripheral blood mononuclear cells, taken before pregnancy. Receptors originate from a female donor with multiple sclerosis, enrolled in a pregnancy study.

The genes are TRBV7-9 and TRBJ2-7; D possibly corresponds to TRBD2 (7 bases). Germline V CDR1 and CDR2: SEHNR, FQNEAQ (reference sequence). V lost 4 bases, J lost 3 bases, and 16 bases lay in between. The CDR3 consists of 15 residues. The CDR3 nucleotides are TGTGCCAGCAGCTCGTCAGGGGAGGGGGACTACGAGCAGTACTTC. It encodes CASSSSGEGDYEQYF. Variable domain in full (rest from reference TRBV7-9 and TRBJ2-7): DTGVSQNPRHKITKRGQNVTFRCDPISEHNRLYWYRQTLGQGPEFLTYFQNEAQLEKSRLLSDRFSAERPKGSFSTLEIQRTEQGDSAMYLCASSSSGEGDYEQYFGPGTRLTVT.

This clone occurred a few times. The chain employs TRBV2 and TRBJ2-2; tentative D call: TRBD1 (7 bases). There are 17 residues in the CDR3. CDR1 and CDR2 (germline): SNHLY, FYNNEI. V was clipped by 6 bases and J by 3 bases, with 20 bases between them. Here the CDR3 DNA reads TGTGCCAGCAGGGGCCTTTGGAGGGGGCAAGACACCGGGGAGCTGTTTTTT. Its translation: CASRGLWRGQDTGELFF.

V usage is TRBV6-5 and J usage is TRBJ2-3; 15 positions agree with TRBD2. This CDR3 is 14 amino acids long. Germline CDR1 and CDR2: MNHEY and SVGAGI. Trimming took 5 bases from V and 9 from J; bases not matched to a gene: 3. The CDR3 spells CASSNGLAGGTQYF. The CDR3 region has the DNA TGTGCCAGCAGTAACGGACTAGCGGGGGGGACGCAGTATTTT.

The V call is TRBV6-1, the J call TRBJ1-1; 8 nucleotides align to TRBD1. The V and J ends lost 4 bases and 6 bases, in that order; junction bases with no gene match: 7. The CDR3 contains 14 residues. The germline CDR1 and CDR2 sequences are MNHNS and SASEGT. The CDR3 nucleotides are TGTGCCAGCAGTGCCACCAGGGGGCGTTCTGAAGCTTTCTTT. It codes for CASSATRGRSEAFF.

This clone was found a few times. This chain uses TRBV4-1 with TRBJ2-5, with 7 bases matching TRBD2. V dropped 1 base and J dropped 1; count of bases not matched to a gene: 3. Germline CDR1 and CDR2: MGHRA and YSYEKL. The CDR3 is 15 amino acids. CDR3 in amino acids: CASSQASGIQETQYF. DNA of the CDR3: TGCGCCAGCAGCCAAGCTAGCGGTATCCAAGAGACCCAGTACTTC.

The chain has TRBV28 and TRBJ1-2; D is possibly TRBD1 (5 bases). There are 17 residues in the CDR3. The germline V and J ends were trimmed by 1 base and 3 bases, with 18 bases remaining between them. CDR1 and CDR2 (germline): MDHEN, SYDVKM. The CDR3 DNA reads as TGTGCCAGCAGTTTATTCTTAAGGGGCTTGAAGGACTATGGCTACACCTTC. Protein: CASSLFLRGLKDYGYTF.

The J gene is TRBJ2-3, the V gene TRBV10-3; 8 bases map to TRBD2. The CDR3 totals 16 residues. Germline V lookup: CDR1 ENHRY, CDR2 SYGVKD. The junction had 13 bases not matched to a gene; V was cut back by 7 bases and J by 4 bases. The CDR3 here is CAITPTSVEGADTQYF. The CDR3 coding sequence is TGTGCCATCACTCCGACTAGCGTCGAAGGGGCAGATACGCAGTATTTT.

This CDR3 reads CASRAGGLQEYF. CDR3 sequence (DNA): TGCGCCAGCAGGGCCGGGGGACTTCAGGAGTACTTC. The chain combines TRBV5-1 with TRBJ2-7; a possible D gene is TRBD2 (6 bases). There are 12 residues in the CDR3. V was trimmed by 5 bases and J by 11 bases, leaving 17 bases between them. Per germline, CDR1 SGHRS and CDR2 YFSETQ.

The V and J genes are TRBV5-8 and TRBJ2-7, with 7 bases matching TRBD1. The CDR3 loop spans 14 amino acids. Per the germline V gene, CDR1 is SGHTS and CDR2 is YDEGEE. The V gene end was trimmed by 1 base and the J gene end by 5 bases; junction bases not matched to a gene: 6. The CDR3 sequence: CASSLIYRGHEQYF. The DNA for the CDR3 is TGTGCCAGCAGCTTGATTTACAGGGGCCACGAGCAGTACTTC.

The V and J genes are TRBV10-3 and TRBJ1-1, with 9 nucleotides matching TRBD1. CDR3 length: 18 amino acids. V shed 2 bases and J 5 bases; nucleotides not matched to a gene: 15. Germline CDR1 ENHRY, CDR2 SYGVKD. The CDR3 DNA sequence: TGTGCCATCAGTGAGGGGGTTACAGGGGGCGGCATTTTGACTGAAGCTTTCTTT. Its translation: CAISEGVTGGGILTEAFF.

This chain connects TRBV7-9 to TRBJ2-7, with a possible D match to TRBD2 (5 bases). Between the trimmed V and J ends, which lost 3 bases and 4 bases, there was a span of 10 bases. The CDR3 has 13 amino acids. Germline-derived CDR1 and CDR2 are SEHNR and FQNEAQ (reference sequence). The CDR3 region has the DNA TGTGCCAGCAGCTTTCGGGGTTGGTACGAGCAGTACTTC. Translated: CASSFRGWYEQYF.

The CDR3 DNA reads as TGTGCCAGCAGCAATGGACGGGGGACGGCGTCTCTAGCCAAAAACATTCAGTACTTC. It encodes CASSNGRGTASLAKNIQYF. This chain links TRBV21-1 with TRBJ2-4; the table gives TRBD2 as D, unverified against the DNA. TRBV21-1 is a pseudogene. The CDR3 covers 19 residues.

The chain uses TRBV5-1 and TRBJ2-7, with TRBD1 identical over 9 bases. Germline CDR1 is SGHRS and CDR2 is YFSETQ. With V trimmed by 1 base and J by 3 bases, 11 bases remained unmatched. The CDR3 runs 17 residues. The CDR3 reads CASSLLYRGRIYYEQYF. The CDR3 region has the DNA TGCGCCAGCAGCTTGCTCTACAGGGGGCGCATATACTACGAGCAGTACTTC. Looking up the rest from reference TRBV5-1 and TRBJ2-7 gives the full variable domain: KAGVTQTPRYLIKTRGQQVTLSCSPISGHRSVSWYQQTPGQGLQFLFEYFSETQRNKGNFPGRFSGRQFSNSRSEMNVSTLELGDSALYLCASSLLYRGRIYYEQYFGPGTRLTVT.

This chain joins TRBV6-5 and TRBJ1-1; D may be TRBD1 (6 bases). This CDR3 contains 15 residues. V was clipped by 4 bases and J by 1 base, with 13 bases between them. Looked up from germline, CDR1 is MNHEY and CDR2 is SVGAGI. The CDR3 DNA sequence: TGTGCCAGCAGTTCAGGGACAATTCGGAACACTGAAGCTTTCTTT. Translating it yields CASSSGTIRNTEAFF.

The chain is built from TRBV5-6 and TRBJ1-5; TRBD1 is a possible D gene (6 bases). Trimming took 2 bases from V and 1 from J, leaving 13 bases between them. In germline, CDR1 is SGHDT, CDR2 YYEEEE. The CDR3 loop spans 16 amino acids. CDR3 bases: TGTGCCAGCAGCTTCCAGGGGACCTGGAGCAATCAGCCCCAGCATTTT. Translation gives CASSFQGTWSNQPQHF.

This sequence joins TRBV9 and TRBJ2-1; maybe TRBD2 (6 bases). This CDR3 spans 17 amino acids. Trimming stripped 5 bases from V and 0 bases from J, with 18 bases between. Germline V gene data show CDR1 as SGDLS and CDR2 as YYNGEE. The CDR3 loop is CASSDLALGASYNEQFF. The CDR3 coding sequence is TGTGCCAGCAGTGATCTAGCGTTAGGGGCCTCCTACAATGAGCAGTTCTTC. The full variable domain, in which reference TRBV9 and TRBJ2-1 provide the parts outside the CDR3, is DSGVTQTPKHLITATGQRVTLRCSPRSGDLSVYWYQQSLDQGLQFLIQYYNGEERAKGNILERFSAQQFPDLHSELNLSSLELGDSALYFCASSDLALGASYNEQFFGPGTRLTVL.

This chain links TRBV6-5 with TRBJ1-1; maybe TRBD1 (6 bases). The V end lost 2 bases, the J end lost 4 bases, and 11 bases lay between the germline ends. Germline V gives CDR1 MNHEY, CDR2 SVGAGI. This CDR3 spans 14 amino acids. The CDR3 bases are TGTGCCAGCAGTTACGGGGGCGGCCTCACTGAAGCTTTCTTT. Translated: CASSYGGGLTEAFF.

In this sample, this clone turned up once. This chain links TRBV18 with TRBJ2-7; 8 bases line up with TRBD1. Trimming took 3 bases from V and 5 from J; bases not matched to a gene: 12. The V gene's germline CDR1 is KGHSH and CDR2 LQKENI. This CDR3 is 16 amino acids long. The CDR3 sequence is CASSPGDRGRQNEQYF. The CDR3, as DNA: TGTGCCAGCTCACCGGGCGACAGGGGACGGCAGAACGAGCAGTACTTC.

The V gene is TRBV9, the J gene TRBJ1-6; TRBD1 matches at 7 bases. Germline CDR1 and CDR2: SGDLS and YYNGEE. The CDR3 covers 22 residues. Unmatched junction bases numbered 24, after V lost 2 bases and J lost 4 bases. The CDR3, as DNA: TGTGCCAGCAGCGTCGCTCCCGTCCGGGACAGCCCAGAGGTGGGTTATAATTCACCCCTCCACTTT. It yields the protein CASSVAPVRDSPEVGYNSPLHF.

This chain connects TRBV6-5 to TRBJ2-7; 10 bases agree with TRBD1. Looked up from germline, CDR1 is MNHEY and CDR2 is SVGAGI. There are 15 residues in the CDR3. The trim removed 2 bases at V and 6 bases at J, leaving 7 bases unmatched. The CDR3, as DNA: TGTGCCAGCAGTTACCAGCGGACAGGGGGGGGCGAGCAGTACTTC. Its translation: CASSYQRTGGGEQYF.

This chain connects TRBV19 to TRBJ1-1; tentative D call: TRBD1 (6 bases). V was cut by 4 bases and J by 0 bases, with 9 bases left in between. The CDR3 loop spans 14 amino acids. Germline V gene data show CDR1 as LNHDA and CDR2 as SQIVND (reference sequence). The CDR3, as DNA: TGTGCCAGTAGTAGAAACAGGGTGAACACTGAAGCTTTCTTT. It encodes CASSRNRVNTEAFF.

The rearrangement uses TRBV6-6 and TRBJ2-7; the match to TRBD2 covers 9 bases. Germline V lookup: CDR1 MNHNY, CDR2 SVGAGI (reference sequence). After removal of 6 bases from V and 2 bases from J, the junction contained 11 bases not matched to a gene. The CDR3 runs 16 residues. In DNA, the CDR3 is TGTGCCAGCAGACACCAGGAGGGACTAGCAGCCTACGAGCAGTACTTC. Encoded protein: CASRHQEGLAAYEQYF.

The chain links TRBV19 to TRBJ1-4; D is unresolved. Germline lookup yields CDR1 LNHDA and CDR2 SQIVND (reference sequence). Trimming cost V 8 bases and J 0 bases, with 10 bases left between them. The CDR3 runs to 14 residues. This CDR3 reads CASCGIATNEKLFF. Written as DNA, the CDR3 is TGTGCCAGTTGCGGGATAGCAACTAATGAAAAACTGTTTTTT.

This chain uses TRBV4-1 with TRBJ1-4; TRBD1 might be the D (5 bases). Trimming stripped 7 bases from V and 3 bases from J, with 15 bases between. Germline loops: CDR1 MGHRA, CDR2 YSYEKL. The CDR3 is 15 residues long. The chain's CDR3 is CASKIHDSSNEKLFF. DNA of the CDR3: TGCGCCAGCAAAATTCACGACAGCTCTAATGAAAAACTGTTTTTT.